The 9 T cell receptor beta chains listed next were all sequenced from one sample in a study of blood T cell repertoires in COVID-19. Sequencing used immunoSEQ multiplex PCR; TCRdb keeps in-frame clones, though not all of them. This table holds over 250,000 clones, roughly 86% found once. The sequencing input was PBMCs or T cells enriched from blood (not recorded which). Receptor source: a woman aged 55-70 years who had recovered from COVID-19.

This chain uses TRBV24-1 with TRBJ1-2; no firm D call. Trimming removed 9 bases at V and 7 bases at J, with 20 bases between. CDR3 size: 14 residues. Germline V CDR1 and CDR2: KGHDR, SFDVKD. CDR3: CATGSGVAEGGYTF. DNA of the CDR3: TGTGCCACCGGGTCGGGCGTAGCGGAAGGTGGCTACACCTTC.

This chain links TRBV7-8 with TRBJ1-2; 9 bases align to TRBD1. The V segment lost 5 bases and the J segment 0 bases; nucleotides outside the gene matches: 10. Germline loops: CDR1 SGHVS, CDR2 FQNEAQ. There are 17 residues in the CDR3. CDR3 sequence reads: CASSDRDRASANYGYTF. CDR3 sequence (DNA): TGTGCCAGCAGCGACCGGGACAGGGCGTCGGCTAACTATGGCTACACCTTC.

CDR3 loop: CASSVQGAPGGYTF. CDR3 bases: TGTGCCAGCAGCGTACAGGGGGCCCCCGGGGGCTACACCTTC. The genes are TRBV3-1 (or the pseudogene TRBV3-2) and TRBJ1-2, with TRBD1 identical over 9 bases. The length of the CDR3 is 14 residues. J lost 8 bases, V lost 5 bases, and 9 bases had no gene match. Looked up from germline, CDR1 is LGHDT and CDR2 is YNNKEL (reference sequence).

J is TRBJ2-7 and V is TRBV5-5; 7 bases agree with TRBD1. This CDR3 is 14 amino acids long. Unmatched junction bases numbered 5, after V lost 3 bases and J lost 2 bases. Looked up from germline, CDR1 is SGHKS and CDR2 is YYEKEE (reference sequence). The CDR3 loop is CASSSTGVTYEQYF. DNA for the CDR3: TGTGCCAGCAGCTCAACAGGGGTGACCTACGAGCAGTACTTC.

The chain is built from TRBV7-3 and TRBJ2-7; 9 positions agree with TRBD1. CDR3 length: 18 amino acids. CDR1 and CDR2 (germline): SGHTA, FQGTGA. The trim removed 5 bases at V and 5 bases at J, leaving 19 bases unmatched. CDR3: CASSLNPWRQGGFDEQYF. Here the CDR3 DNA reads TGTGCCAGCAGCCTAAATCCTTGGCGACAGGGGGGTTTCGACGAGCAGTACTTC.

This chain joins TRBV7-9 and TRBJ2-5, with 7 bases matching TRBD2. The germline CDR1 and CDR2 sequences are SEHNR and FQNEAQ (reference sequence). The CDR3 consists of 14 residues. J lost 2 bases, V lost 5 bases, and 5 bases had no gene match. The CDR3: CASSQGGQQETQYF. CDR3 DNA sequence: TGTGCCAGCAGCCAGGGAGGGCAGCAAGAGACCCAGTACTTC.

V gene TRBV5-1 combines with J gene TRBJ2-3; 9 bases line up with TRBD2. This CDR3 has 14 amino acids. J gave up 5 bases and V 4 bases, and 5 bases lay outside the gene matches. Germline CDR1 SGHRS, CDR2 YFSETQ. The CDR3 DNA sequence: TGCGCCAGCAGCGATAGCGGGGGACTAGATACGCAGTATTTT. This translates into CASSDSGGLDTQYF.

The rearrangement uses TRBV9 and TRBJ2-1, with TRBD2 matching over 14 bases. Germline CDR1 reads SGDLS; CDR2 reads YYNGEE. The CDR3 loop spans 18 amino acids. The V gene end was trimmed by 4 bases and the J gene end by 1 base; junction bases not matched to a gene: 7. The CDR3 region is CASSLGTSGGPSYNEQFF. The CDR3 nucleotides are TGTGCCAGCAGCCTCGGGACTAGCGGGGGCCCTTCCTACAATGAGCAGTTCTTC.

The chain carries TRBV3-1 (or the pseudogene TRBV3-2) and TRBJ2-1; 9 bases agree with TRBD2. Germline assignment: CDR1 LGHDT and CDR2 YNNKEL (reference sequence). This CDR3 contains 17 residues. Trimming cost V 0 bases and J 2 bases; bases outside gene matches: 5. CDR3: CASSQDHPSGAYNEQFF. As DNA, the CDR3 is TGTGCCAGCAGCCAAGATCATCCTAGCGGGGCCTACAATGAGCAGTTCTTC.